The clone carrying this TCR beta chain was found once. This sample was included in a study of blood T cell repertoires in COVID-19. Looking at the study overall: Collection of acute and convalescent COVID-19 samples took place in the United States, Italy and Spain. Sources were T cells, B-cell-depleted T cells, or PBMCs; the material itself was cDNA or gDNA.

The length of the CDR3 is 15 residues. From germline, CDR1 is MNHEY and CDR2 SVGAGI. Trimming shortened V by 6 bases and J by 1 base, and 13 bases separated the two germline ends. Source study methods: Researchers report that nucleated cell counts were estimated from reference gene primer amplification. Sequencing used immunoSEQ multiplex PCR; TCRdb keeps in-frame clones, though not all of them. V and J calls plus clone size are reproduced from that table; the DNA served to infer D and trimming. The repertoire holds about 210,000 clones, with approximately 86% as singletons. V and J are TRBV6-5 and TRBJ1-5, with a tentative D call TRBD1 (5 bases). The clonotype originates from a man aged 35 to 55 with acute or convalescent COVID-19. Sequencing was performed on peripheral blood. The CDR3 region has the DNA TGTGCCAGCAGCCCAGGGATCCCAAGCAATCAGCCCCAGCATTTT. Its protein product is CASSPGIPSNQPQHF.